The following is a TCR beta chain sequence with its context. Its antigen is still unknown. The entry originates in a study of cytomegalovirus exposure and HLA in healthy donors. Study background: In a previous analysis, 120 million or so unique TCR beta sequences were found from 150 million to 200 million T cells. General study points: It is likely that the observed cluster of highly shared sequence variants was a sequencing artifact. Donor immune exposure was known only as CMV serostatus.

V lost 6 bases, J lost 5 bases, and 10 bases stayed unmatched. CDR1 is MNHEY and CDR2 is SVGAGI in the germline V gene. The CDR3 is made up of 15 amino acids. The PCR made use of 60 Vbeta and 13 Jbeta primers. Method: immunoSEQ multiplex PCR; TCRdb's copy keeps in-frame clones and lacks some. Among 150,000 to 200,000 clones listed, roughly 68% were seen once. Sequencing used PBMCs. The source of this sequence is a woman in her twenties or thirties in good health and CMV-seronegative. The V and J genes are TRBV6-5 and TRBJ1-2; 9 nucleotides align to TRBD1. For the CDR3, the DNA is TGTGCCAGCAGCCCCCAACAGGGGGCAGGATATGGCTACACCTTC. It specifies CASSPQQGAGYGYTF.